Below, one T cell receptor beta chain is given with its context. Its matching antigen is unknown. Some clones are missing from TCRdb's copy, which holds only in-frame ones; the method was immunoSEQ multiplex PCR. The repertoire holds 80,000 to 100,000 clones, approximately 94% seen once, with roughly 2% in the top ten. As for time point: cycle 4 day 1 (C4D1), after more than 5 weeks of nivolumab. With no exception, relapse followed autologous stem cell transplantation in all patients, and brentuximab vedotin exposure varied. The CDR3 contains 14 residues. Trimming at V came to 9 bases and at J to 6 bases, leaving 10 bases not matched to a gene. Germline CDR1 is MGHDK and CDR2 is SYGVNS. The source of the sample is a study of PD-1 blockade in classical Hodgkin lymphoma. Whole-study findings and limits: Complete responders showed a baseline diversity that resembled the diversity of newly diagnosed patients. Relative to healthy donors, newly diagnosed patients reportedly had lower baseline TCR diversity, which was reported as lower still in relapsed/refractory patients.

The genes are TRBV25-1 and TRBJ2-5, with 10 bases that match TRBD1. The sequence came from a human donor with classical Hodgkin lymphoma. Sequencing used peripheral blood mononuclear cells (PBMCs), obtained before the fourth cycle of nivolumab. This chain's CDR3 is CASSGTGERQTQYF. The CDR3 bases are TGTGCCAGTTCCGGGACAGGGGAACGGCAGACCCAGTACTTC.